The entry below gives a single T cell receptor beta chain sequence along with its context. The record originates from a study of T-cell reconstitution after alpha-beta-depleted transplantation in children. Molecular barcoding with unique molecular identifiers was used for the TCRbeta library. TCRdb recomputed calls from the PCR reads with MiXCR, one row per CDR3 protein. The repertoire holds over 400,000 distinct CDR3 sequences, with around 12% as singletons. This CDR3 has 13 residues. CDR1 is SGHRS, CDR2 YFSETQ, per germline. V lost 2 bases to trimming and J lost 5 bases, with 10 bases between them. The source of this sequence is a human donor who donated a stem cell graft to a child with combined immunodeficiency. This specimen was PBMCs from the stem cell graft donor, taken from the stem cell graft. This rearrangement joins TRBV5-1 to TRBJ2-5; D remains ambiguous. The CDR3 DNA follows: TGCGCCAGCAGCTTATCGAGCTTGGAGACCCAGTACTTC. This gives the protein CASSLSSLETQYF.